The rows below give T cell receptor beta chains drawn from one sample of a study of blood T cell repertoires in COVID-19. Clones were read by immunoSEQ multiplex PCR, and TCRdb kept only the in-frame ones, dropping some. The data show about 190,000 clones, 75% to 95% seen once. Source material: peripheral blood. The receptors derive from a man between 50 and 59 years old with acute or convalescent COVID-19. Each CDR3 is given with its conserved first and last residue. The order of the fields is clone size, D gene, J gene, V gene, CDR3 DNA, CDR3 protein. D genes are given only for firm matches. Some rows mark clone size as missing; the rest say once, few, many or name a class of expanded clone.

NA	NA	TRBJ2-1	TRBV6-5	TGTGCCAGCAGGTCCCGGGGAAGCTCCTACAATGAGCAGTTCTTC	CASRSRGSSYNEQFF
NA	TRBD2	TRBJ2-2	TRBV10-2	TGCGCCAGCACGACTAGCGCGAACACCGGGGAGCTGTTTTTT	CASTTSANTGELFF
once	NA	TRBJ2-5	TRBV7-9	TGTGCCAGCAGCTTCCTGACTAATTTCCAAGAGACCCAGTACTTC	CASSFLTNFQETQYF
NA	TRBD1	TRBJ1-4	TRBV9	TGTGCCAGCAACTCACAGGGGGGCAATGAAAAACTGTTTTTT	CASNSQGGNEKLFF
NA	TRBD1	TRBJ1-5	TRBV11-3	TGTGCCAGCAGCAGCGACAGGGTTTTGGGTAGGAGTCAGCCCCAGCATTTT	CASSSDRVLGRSQPQHF
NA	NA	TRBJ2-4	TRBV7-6	TGTGCCAGCAGCCCCGTGGCAGCGGTGGGGGCGCAAAAAAACATTCAGTACTTC	CASSPVAAVGAQKNIQYF
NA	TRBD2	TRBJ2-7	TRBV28	TGTGCCAGCAGTTTAATGGCTAGCGGGAGGGCGTACGAGCAGTACTTC	CASSLMASGRAYEQYF
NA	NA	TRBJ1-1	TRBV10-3	TGTGCCATCAGTGAGGGGGGGGCCGGCACTGAAGCTTTCTTT	CAISEGGAGTEAFF
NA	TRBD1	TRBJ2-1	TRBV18	TGTGCCAGCTACCCCGGGACAGGGGCCAATGAGCAGTTCTTC	CASYPGTGANEQFF
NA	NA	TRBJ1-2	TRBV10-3	TGTGCCATCTCTACTCTCGGGAGTGGCTTCTATGGCTACACCTTC	CAISTLGSGFYGYTF
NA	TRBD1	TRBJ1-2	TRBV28	TGTGCCAGCAGTGACAGGGGCTATGGCTACACCTTC	CASSDRGYGYTF
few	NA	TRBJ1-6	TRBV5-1	TGCGCCAGCAGCAACCGAGGACAGAACTCACCCCTCCACTTT	CASSNRGQNSPLHF
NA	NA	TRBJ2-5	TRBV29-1	TGCAGCGTAGAGAGAGAGACCCAGTACTTC	CSVERETQYF
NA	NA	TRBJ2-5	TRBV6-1	TGTGCCAGCAGTGTCTCCCAGAGACTTCGCCAAGAGACCCAGTACTTC	CASSVSQRLRQETQYF
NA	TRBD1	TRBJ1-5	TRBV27	TGTGCCAGCAGCCAAGGGGACAGGGGGTCTCAGCCCCAGCATTTT	CASSQGDRGSQPQHF
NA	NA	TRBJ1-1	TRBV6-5	TGTGCCAGTCCCTATGAAGGGAGGCCCACTGAAGCTTTCTTT	CASPYEGRPTEAFF
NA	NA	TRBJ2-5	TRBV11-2	TGTGCCAGCAGCTTACAGGAGGTCTTGCAAGAGACCCAGTACTTC	CASSLQEVLQETQYF
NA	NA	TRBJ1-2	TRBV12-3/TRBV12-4	TGTGCCAGCGGCTACAGACCCGGCAATGGCTACACCTTC	CASGYRPGNGYTF
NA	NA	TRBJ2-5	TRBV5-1	TGCGCCAGCAGCCGTTCTCAAGAGACCCAGTACTTC	CASSRSQETQYF
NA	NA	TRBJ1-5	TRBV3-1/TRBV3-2	TGTGCCAGCAGCCAAGTAAGCACCAATCAGCCCCAGCATTTT	CASSQVSTNQPQHF
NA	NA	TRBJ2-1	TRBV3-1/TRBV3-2	TGTGCCAGCAGCCAAAGAAGCACTTACTCCTACAATGAGCAGTTCTTC	CASSQRSTYSYNEQFF
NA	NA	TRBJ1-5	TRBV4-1	TGCGCCAGCAGCCGAGCTCAGGGATTTGGCAATCAGCCCCAGCATTTT	CASSRAQGFGNQPQHF
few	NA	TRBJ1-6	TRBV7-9	TGTGCCAGCAGCTTAAAGGGGGGGAATAATTCACCCCTCCACTTT	CASSLKGGNNSPLHF
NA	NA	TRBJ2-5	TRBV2	TGTGCCAGCGCGGTAGGAGCAATACAGACCCAGTACTTC	CASAVGAIQTQYF
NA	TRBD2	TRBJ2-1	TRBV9	TGTGCCAGCAGCGTGACTAGCGGACCTTACAATGAGCAGTTCTTC	CASSVTSGPYNEQFF
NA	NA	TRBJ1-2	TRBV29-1	TGCAGCGTTGAAGCACCCCAGGACAGCCAGGGCTACACCTTC	CSVEAPQDSQGYTF
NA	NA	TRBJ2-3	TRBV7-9	TGTGCCAGCAGCCCCTTGAGTAGCACAGATACGCAGTATTTT	CASSPLSSTDTQYF
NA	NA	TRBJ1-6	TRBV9	TGTGCCAGCAGCGCCAGCGTATTAACTAATTCACCCCTCCACTTT	CASSASVLTNSPLHF
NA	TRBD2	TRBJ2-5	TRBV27	TGTGCCAGCAGTTTGACGGGGGGTCGAGAGACCCAGTACTTC	CASSLTGGRETQYF
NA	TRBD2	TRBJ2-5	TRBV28	TGTGCCAGCCACCTAGCGGGAGGGCCCGGGGAGACCCAGTACTTC	CASHLAGGPGETQYF
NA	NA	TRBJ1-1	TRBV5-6	TGTGCCAGCAGCCTAACGGGGGGTGCAAACACTGAAGCTTTCTTT	CASSLTGGANTEAFF
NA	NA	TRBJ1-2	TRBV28	TGTGCCAGCAGTTTAATTGAGGGCAGGGGATATGGCTACACCTTC	CASSLIEGRGYGYTF
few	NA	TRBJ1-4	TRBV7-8	TGTGCCAGCAGCTTAACTCCTGCAACTAATGAAAAACTGTTTTTT	CASSLTPATNEKLFF
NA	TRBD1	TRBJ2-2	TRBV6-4	TGTGCCAGCAGTGGACAGGGGAACACCGGGGAGCTGTTTTTT	CASSGQGNTGELFF
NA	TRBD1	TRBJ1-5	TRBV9	TGTGCCAGCAGCGTAGGTATTGACAGGGCACAGCCCCAGCATTTT	CASSVGIDRAQPQHF
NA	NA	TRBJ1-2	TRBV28	TGTGCCAGCAGTTACCCACAGTCGGGGATGAATGGCTACACCTTC	CASSYPQSGMNGYTF
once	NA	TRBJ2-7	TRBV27	TGTGCCAGCAGTTTTTTCCGGGGTTTTAGGTACGAGCAGTACTTC	CASSFFRGFRYEQYF
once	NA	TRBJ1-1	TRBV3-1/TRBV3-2	TGTGCCAGCAGCCGAGAGAGCACTGAAGCTTTCTTT	CASSRESTEAFF
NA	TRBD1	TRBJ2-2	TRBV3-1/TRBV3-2	TGTGCCAGCAGCCGGGTTACAGGGGGCCCCGGGGAGCTGTTTTTT	CASSRVTGGPGELFF
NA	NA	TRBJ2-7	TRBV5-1	TGCGCCAGCAGCTTGGGAGGGACTCGGAACGAGCAGTACTTC	CASSLGGTRNEQYF
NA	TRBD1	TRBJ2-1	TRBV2	TGTGCCAGCATATACTCAGGGACAGGCATCAATGAGCAGTTCTTC	CASIYSGTGINEQFF
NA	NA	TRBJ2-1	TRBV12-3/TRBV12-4	TGTGCCAGCAGTATTGACAGAAATGAGCAGTTCTTC	CASSIDRNEQFF
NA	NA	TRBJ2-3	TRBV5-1	TGCGCCAGCAGCTTGGGGGCCTTCCTCACAGATACGCAGTATTTT	CASSLGAFLTDTQYF
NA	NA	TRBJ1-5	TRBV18	TGTGCCAGCTCACCAGTCAGTGATCAGCCCCAGCATTTT	CASSPVSDQPQHF
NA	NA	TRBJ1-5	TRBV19	TGTGCCAGTAGTATAGAGGACAGAAATCAGCCCCAGCATTTT	CASSIEDRNQPQHF
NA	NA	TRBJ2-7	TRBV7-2	TGTGCCAGCAGCTTAGTGGTCGGGGGAGAGGAGTACTTC	CASSLVVGGEEYF
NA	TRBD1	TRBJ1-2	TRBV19	TGTGCCAGCGGACAGGCCAACAGGCATGGCTACACCTTC	CASGQANRHGYTF
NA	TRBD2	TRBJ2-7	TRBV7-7	TGTGCCAGCAGCCCCGGAACCGGGAGGACCTACGAGCAGTACTTC	CASSPGTGRTYEQYF
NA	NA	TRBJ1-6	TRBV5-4	TGTGCCAGCAGCCGAGAATCGAAGAATTCACCCCTCCACTTT	CASSRESKNSPLHF
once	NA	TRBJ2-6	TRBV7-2	TGTGCCAGCAGCTTAGCGCCTTGGGCAGGTACCTGGAGGTCTGGGGCCAACGTCCTGACTTTC	CASSLAPWAGTWRSGANVLTF
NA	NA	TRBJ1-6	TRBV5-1	TGCGCCAGCAGCTTGTATAGACAGAGGAATTCACCCCTCCACTTT	CASSLYRQRNSPLHF
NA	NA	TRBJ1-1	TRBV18	TGTGCCAGCTCACCACCGGTGAGAGAAGCTTTCTTT	CASSPPVREAFF
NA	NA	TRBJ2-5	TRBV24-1	TGTGCCACCAGTGATCCAGGGATGGGTCTTGAGACCCAGTACTTC	CATSDPGMGLETQYF
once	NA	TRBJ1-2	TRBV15	TGTGCCACCAGCAGAGATCTTGCTGGGACACCTGATGGCTACACCTTC	CATSRDLAGTPDGYTF
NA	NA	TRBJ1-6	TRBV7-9	TGTGCCAGCAGCTTAGAGGGCCTAGCCTACTCACCCCTCCACTTT	CASSLEGLAYSPLHF
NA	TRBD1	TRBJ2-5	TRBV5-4	TGTGCCAGCAGCACGGGACAGGGGGAAGAGACCCAGTACTTC	CASSTGQGEETQYF
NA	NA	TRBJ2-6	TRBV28	TGTGCCAGCAGACCGGAGGGCCCTGGGGCCAACGTCCTGACTTTC	CASRPEGPGANVLTF
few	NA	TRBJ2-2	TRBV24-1	TGTGCCACCAGGCCCGGGGGGCCGGGCACCGGGGAGCTGTTTTTT	CATRPGGPGTGELFF
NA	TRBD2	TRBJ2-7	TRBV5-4	TGTGCCAGCAGCTTGAAGGGTAGCGGGCACAGCTCCTACGAGCAGTACTTC	CASSLKGSGHSSYEQYF
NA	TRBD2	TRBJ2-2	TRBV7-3	TGTGCCAGCAGCGCCCCGAGCGGGAGGGGTACCGGGGAGCTGTTTTTT	CASSAPSGRGTGELFF